Presented here are 8 T cell receptor beta chains from one specimen sequenced in a study of cytomegalovirus exposure and HLA in healthy donors. The primer mix had 60 Vbeta and 13 Jbeta primers. Profiling relied on immunoSEQ multiplex PCR, and the TCRdb table lists in-frame clones only, not all of them. The data hold 95,000 to 150,000 clones, with over 60% observed a single time. Material for sequencing was PBMCs. Receptors originate from a woman in her thirties or forties in good health and CMV-seropositive.

The rearrangement links TRBV5-1 to TRBJ1-2; 7 bases agree with TRBD1. This CDR3 is 16 amino acids long. The junction had 7 bases not matched to a gene; V was cut back by 0 bases and J by 2 bases. CDR1 SGHRS and CDR2 YFSETQ come from the germline V gene. The CDR3 sequence: CASSLGRDRVNYGYTF. Written as DNA, the CDR3 is TGCGCCAGCAGCTTGGGTCGGGACAGAGTCAACTATGGCTACACCTTC.

The chain recombines TRBV6-1 with TRBJ1-6, with D unclear. Germline V gives CDR1 MNHNS, CDR2 SASEGT. Trimming shortened V by 2 bases and J by 8 bases, and 13 bases separated the two germline ends. This CDR3 spans 15 amino acids. Written as DNA, the CDR3 is TGTGCCAGCAGTGAATTGGAAGGCGGCTATTCACCCCTCCACTTT. Translated, it gives CASSELEGGYSPLHF.

To note about this clone: Compared with germline, one end of the junction differs, possibly owing to a read error. The genes are TRBV30 and TRBJ1-2; TRBD1 is a possible D gene (5 bases). CDR1 is GTSNPN and CDR2 is SVGIG in the germline V gene (reference sequence). CDR3 size: 10 residues. CDR3 loop: CAWSRRGYPF. In nucleotides, the CDR3 is TGTGCCTGGAGTAGAAGGGGCTACCCCTTC.

The chain combines TRBV6-5 with TRBJ1-3; perhaps TRBD1 as D (6 bases). Looked up from germline, CDR1 is MNHEY and CDR2 is SVGAGI. The CDR3 totals 14 residues. The V gene lost 2 bases and the J gene lost 13 bases, with 18 bases spanning the gap. The CDR3 nucleotides read TGTGCCAGCAGTTACCACCCTTCGACAGGCGTAATATATTTT. Its protein is CASSYHPSTGVIYF.

This rearrangement joins TRBV29-1 to TRBJ2-5; D ambiguous. The DNA end is more similar to TRBJ2-7, so the J call may be wrong. This CDR3 contains 12 residues. Germline-derived CDR1 and CDR2 are SQVTM and ANQGSEA. Here the CDR3 reads CSVQVQLYEQYF. Here the CDR3 DNA reads TGCAGCGTTCAGGTCCAACTCTACGAGCAGTACTTC.

The chain has TRBV5-1 and TRBJ2-3; maybe TRBD1 (5 bases). Germline V lookup: CDR1 SGHRS, CDR2 YFSETQ. This CDR3 contains 12 residues. V was clipped by 1 base and J by 6 bases, with 6 bases between them. The CDR3 region is CASSLSGDTQYF. The CDR3 region has the DNA TGCGCCAGCAGCTTGTCAGGGGATACGCAGTATTTT. The whole variable domain, filled in from reference TRBV5-1 and TRBJ2-3, reads KAGVTQTPRYLIKTRGQQVTLSCSPISGHRSVSWYQQTPGQGLQFLFEYFSETQRNKGNFPGRFSGRQFSNSRSEMNVSTLELGDSALYLCASSLSGDTQYFGPGTRLTVL.

V gene TRBV27 combines with J gene TRBJ2-7; D gene uncertain. The CDR3 sequence is 11 residues long. With 5 bases removed from V and 3 bases from J, the gap between germline ends came to 5 bases. Germline V lookup: CDR1 MNHEY, CDR2 SMNVEV (reference sequence). CDR3 sequence: CASSNNYEQYF. For the CDR3, the DNA is TGTGCCAGCAGTAACAACTACGAGCAGTACTTC.

This rearrangement joins TRBV19 to TRBJ1-1, with D hard to call. Germline loops: CDR1 LNHDA, CDR2 SQIVND (reference sequence). V was trimmed by 5 bases and J by 1 base, leaving 11 bases between them. The CDR3 extends over 14 amino acids. The CDR3 reads CASSPDNRNTEAFF. The CDR3, as DNA: TGTGCCAGTAGTCCCGATAACAGGAACACTGAAGCTTTCTTT.